This record covers a single TCR beta chain. The sample comes from a study of T cell changes during pregnancy in multiple sclerosis. Germline V lookup: CDR1 MDHEN, CDR2 SYDVKM. J lost 10 bases, V lost 5 bases, and 11 bases had no gene match. The CDR3 is 15 amino acids. Method: immunoSEQ multiplex PCR; TCRdb's copy keeps in-frame clones and lacks some. This repertoire shows about 89,000 clones, around 94% found once; its top ten account for around 1.7%. V and J are TRBV28 and TRBJ2-1; TRBD2 aligns across 10 bases. The TCR sequence derives from a female donor in good health, enrolled as a control in a pregnancy study. Here the sequenced sample was peripheral blood, taken after pregnancy. The chain's CDR3 is CASSQTSGLRWEQFF. The CDR3 DNA is TGTGCCAGCAGTCAGACTAGCGGGCTTCGTTGGGAGCAGTTCTTC.